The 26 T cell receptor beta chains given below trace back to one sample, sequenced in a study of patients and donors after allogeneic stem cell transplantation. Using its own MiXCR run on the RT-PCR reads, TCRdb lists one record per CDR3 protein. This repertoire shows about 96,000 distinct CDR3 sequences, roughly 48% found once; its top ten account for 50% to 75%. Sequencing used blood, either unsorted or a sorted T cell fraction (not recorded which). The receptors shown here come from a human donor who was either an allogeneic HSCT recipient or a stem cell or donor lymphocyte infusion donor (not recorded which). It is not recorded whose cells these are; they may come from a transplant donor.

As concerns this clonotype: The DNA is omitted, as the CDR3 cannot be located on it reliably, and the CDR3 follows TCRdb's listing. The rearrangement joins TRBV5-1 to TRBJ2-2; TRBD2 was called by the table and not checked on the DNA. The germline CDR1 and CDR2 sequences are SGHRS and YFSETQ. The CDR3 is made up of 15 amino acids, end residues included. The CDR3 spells CASSLVGEGTGELCF.

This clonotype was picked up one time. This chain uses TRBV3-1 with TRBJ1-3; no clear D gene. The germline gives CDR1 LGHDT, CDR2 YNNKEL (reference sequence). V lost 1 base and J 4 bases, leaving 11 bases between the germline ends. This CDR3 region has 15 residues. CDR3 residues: CASSQGPQVGNTIYF. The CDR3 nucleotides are TGTGCCAGCAGCCAAGGCCCCCAGGTGGGAAACACCATATATTTT.

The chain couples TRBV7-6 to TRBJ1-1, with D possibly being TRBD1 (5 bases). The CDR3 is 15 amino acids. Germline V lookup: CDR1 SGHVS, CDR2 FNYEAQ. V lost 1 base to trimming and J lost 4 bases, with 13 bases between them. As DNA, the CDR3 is TGTGCCAGCAGCTTAGGACCGCAGGGCGCCACTGAAGCTTTCTTT. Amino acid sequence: CASSLGPQGATEAFF.

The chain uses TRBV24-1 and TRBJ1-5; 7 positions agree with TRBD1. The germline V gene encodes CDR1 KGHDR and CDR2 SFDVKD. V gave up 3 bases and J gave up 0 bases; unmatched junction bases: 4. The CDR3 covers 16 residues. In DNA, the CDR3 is TGTGCCACCAGTGATAAACAGGGGTATAGCAATCAGCCCCAGCATTTT. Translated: CATSDKQGYSNQPQHF.

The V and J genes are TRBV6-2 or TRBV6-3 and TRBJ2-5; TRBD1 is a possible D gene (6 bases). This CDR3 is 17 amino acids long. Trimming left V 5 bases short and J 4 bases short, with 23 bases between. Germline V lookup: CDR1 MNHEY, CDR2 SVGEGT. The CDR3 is CASSPRSPRGGGETQYF. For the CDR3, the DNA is TGTGCCAGCAGTCCTAGGTCCCCCAGAGGGGGTGGAGAGACCCAGTACTTC.

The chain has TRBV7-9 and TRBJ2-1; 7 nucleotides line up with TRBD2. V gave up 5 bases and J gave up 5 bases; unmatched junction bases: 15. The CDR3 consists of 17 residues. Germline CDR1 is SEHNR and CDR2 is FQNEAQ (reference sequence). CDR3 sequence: CASSEPREDGRDNEQFF. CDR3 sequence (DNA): TGTGCCAGCAGCGAACCCCGGGAGGACGGTCGGGACAATGAGCAGTTCTTC.

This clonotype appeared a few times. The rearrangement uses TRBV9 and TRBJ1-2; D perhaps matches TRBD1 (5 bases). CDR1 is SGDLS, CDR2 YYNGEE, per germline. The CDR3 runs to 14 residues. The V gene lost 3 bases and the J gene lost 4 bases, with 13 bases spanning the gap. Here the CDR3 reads CASSENGAGYGYTF. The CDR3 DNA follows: TGTGCCAGCAGCGAAAATGGGGCGGGCTATGGCTACACCTTC.

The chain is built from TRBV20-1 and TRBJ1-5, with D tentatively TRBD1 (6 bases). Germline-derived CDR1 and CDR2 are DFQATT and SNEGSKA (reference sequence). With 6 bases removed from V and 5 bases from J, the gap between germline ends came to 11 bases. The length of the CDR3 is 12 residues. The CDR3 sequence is CSAERQDQPQHF. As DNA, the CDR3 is TGCAGTGCCGAAAGACAGGATCAGCCCCAGCATTTT.

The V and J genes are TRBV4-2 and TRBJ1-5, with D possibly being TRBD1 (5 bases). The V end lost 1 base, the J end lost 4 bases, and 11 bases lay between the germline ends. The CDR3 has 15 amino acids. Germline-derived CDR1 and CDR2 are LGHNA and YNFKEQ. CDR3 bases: TGTGCCAGCAGCCAAGCCCAGGGTGATAATCAGCCCCAGCATTTT. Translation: CASSQAQGDNQPQHF.

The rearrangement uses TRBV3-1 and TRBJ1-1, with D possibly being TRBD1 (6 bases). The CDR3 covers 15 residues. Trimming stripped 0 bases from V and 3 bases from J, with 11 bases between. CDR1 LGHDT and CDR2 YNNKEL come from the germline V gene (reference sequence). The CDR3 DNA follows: TGTGCCAGCAGCCAAGATCTGGCAGGGGACACTGAAGCTTTCTTT. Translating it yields CASSQDLAGDTEAFF. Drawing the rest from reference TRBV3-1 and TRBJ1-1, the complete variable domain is DTAVSQTPKYLVTQMGNDKSIKCEQNLGHDTMYWYKQDSKKFLKIMFSYNNKELIINETVPNRFSPKSPDKAHLNLHINSLELGDSAVYFCASSQDLAGDTEAFFGQGTRLTVV.

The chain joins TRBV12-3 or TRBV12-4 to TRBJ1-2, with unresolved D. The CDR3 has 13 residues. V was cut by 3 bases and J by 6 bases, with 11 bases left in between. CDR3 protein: CASSFNPRHGYTF. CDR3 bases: TGTGCCAGCAGTTTTAACCCGAGACATGGCTACACCTTC.

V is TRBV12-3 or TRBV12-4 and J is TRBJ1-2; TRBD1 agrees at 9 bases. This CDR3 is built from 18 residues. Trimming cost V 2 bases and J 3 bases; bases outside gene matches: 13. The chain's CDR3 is CASSLPPTYRGLDYGYTF. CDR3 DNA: TGTGCCAGCAGTTTACCGCCTACCTACAGGGGGCTAGACTATGGCTACACCTTC.

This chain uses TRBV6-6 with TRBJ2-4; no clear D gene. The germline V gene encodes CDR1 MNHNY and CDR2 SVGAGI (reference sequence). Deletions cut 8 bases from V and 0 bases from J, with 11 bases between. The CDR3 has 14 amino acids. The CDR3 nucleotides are TGTGCCAGCTCGAGGTTAGCAGCCAAAAACATTCAGTACTTC. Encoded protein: CASSRLAAKNIQYF.

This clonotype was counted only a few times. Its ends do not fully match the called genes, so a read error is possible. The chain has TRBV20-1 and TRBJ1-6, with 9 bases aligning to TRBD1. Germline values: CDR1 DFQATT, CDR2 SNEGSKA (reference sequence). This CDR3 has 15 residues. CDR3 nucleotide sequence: TGCAGTGCTAGATGGGACAGGGAAATCAATTCTCCCCTCCACTTT. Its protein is CSARWDREINSPLHF.

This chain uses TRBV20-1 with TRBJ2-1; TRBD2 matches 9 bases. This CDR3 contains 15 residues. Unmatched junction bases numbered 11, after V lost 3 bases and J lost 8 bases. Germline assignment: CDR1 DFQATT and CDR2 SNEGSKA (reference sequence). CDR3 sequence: CSASVSGRRADEQFF. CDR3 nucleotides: TGCAGTGCTAGCGTGAGCGGGAGGAGGGCCGATGAGCAGTTCTTC.

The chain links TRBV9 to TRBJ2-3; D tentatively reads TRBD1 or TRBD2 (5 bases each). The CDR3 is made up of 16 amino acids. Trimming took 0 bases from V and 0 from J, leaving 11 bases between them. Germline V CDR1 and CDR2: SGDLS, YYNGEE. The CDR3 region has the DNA TGTGCCAGCAGCGTAGGAATCAGGGACAGCACAGATACGCAGTATTTT. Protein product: CASSVGIRDSTDTQYF.

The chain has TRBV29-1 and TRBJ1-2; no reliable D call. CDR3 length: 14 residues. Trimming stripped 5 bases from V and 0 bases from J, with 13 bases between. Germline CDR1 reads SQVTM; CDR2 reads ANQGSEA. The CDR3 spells CSVPEPLPNYGYTF. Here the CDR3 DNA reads TGCAGCGTTCCAGAACCGCTCCCTAACTATGGCTACACCTTC.

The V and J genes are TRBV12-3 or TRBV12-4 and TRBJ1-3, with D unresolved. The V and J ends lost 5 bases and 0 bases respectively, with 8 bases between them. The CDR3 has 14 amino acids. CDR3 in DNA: TGTGCCAGCAGTGCTAGAATCTCTGGAAACACCATATATTTT. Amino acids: CASSARISGNTIYF.

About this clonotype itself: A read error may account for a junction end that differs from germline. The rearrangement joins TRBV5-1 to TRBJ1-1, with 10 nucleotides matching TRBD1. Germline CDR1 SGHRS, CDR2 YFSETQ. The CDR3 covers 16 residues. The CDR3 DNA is TGCGCCAGCAGCGCTTTGACAGGGGGCATAAGCACTGGAGCTTTCTTT. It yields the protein CASSALTGGISTGAFF.

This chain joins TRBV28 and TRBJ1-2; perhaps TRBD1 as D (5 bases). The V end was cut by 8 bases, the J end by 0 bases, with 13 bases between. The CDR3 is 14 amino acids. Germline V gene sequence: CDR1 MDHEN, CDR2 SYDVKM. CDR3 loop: CASGSGPANYGYTF. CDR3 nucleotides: TGTGCCAGCGGATCGGGACCTGCTAACTATGGCTACACCTTC.

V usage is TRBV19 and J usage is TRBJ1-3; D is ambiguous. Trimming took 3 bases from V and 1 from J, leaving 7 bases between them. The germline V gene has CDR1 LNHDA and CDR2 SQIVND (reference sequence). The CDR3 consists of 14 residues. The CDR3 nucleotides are TGTGCCAGTAGTATCCCCGGTTCTGGAAACACCATATATTTT. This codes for CASSIPGSGNTIYF.

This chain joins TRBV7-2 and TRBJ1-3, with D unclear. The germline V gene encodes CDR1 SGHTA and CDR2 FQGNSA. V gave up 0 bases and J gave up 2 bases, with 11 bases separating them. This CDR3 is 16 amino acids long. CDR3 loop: CASSLAASDTGNTIYF. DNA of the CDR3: TGTGCCAGCAGCTTAGCGGCTTCGGATACTGGAAACACCATATATTTT.

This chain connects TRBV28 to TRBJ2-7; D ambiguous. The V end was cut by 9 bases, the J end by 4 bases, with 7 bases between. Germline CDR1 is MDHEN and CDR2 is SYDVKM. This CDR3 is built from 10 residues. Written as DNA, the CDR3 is TGTGCCAGTTCCGATTACGAGCAGTACTTC. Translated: CASSDYEQYF.

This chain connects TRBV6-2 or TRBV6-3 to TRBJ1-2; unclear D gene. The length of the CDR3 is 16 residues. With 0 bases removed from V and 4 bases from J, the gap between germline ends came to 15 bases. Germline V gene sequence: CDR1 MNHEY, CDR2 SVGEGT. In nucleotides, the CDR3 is TGTGCCAGCAGTTACTCTTTGCGGCAGGAGGGCTATGGCTACACCTTC. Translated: CASSYSLRQEGYGYTF.

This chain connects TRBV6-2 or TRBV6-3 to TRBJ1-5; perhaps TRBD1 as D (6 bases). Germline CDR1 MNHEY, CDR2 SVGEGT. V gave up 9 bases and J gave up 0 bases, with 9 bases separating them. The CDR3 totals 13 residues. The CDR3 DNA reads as TGTGCCAGTCGGGGGCATAGCAATCAGCCCCAGCATTTT. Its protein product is CASRGHSNQPQHF.

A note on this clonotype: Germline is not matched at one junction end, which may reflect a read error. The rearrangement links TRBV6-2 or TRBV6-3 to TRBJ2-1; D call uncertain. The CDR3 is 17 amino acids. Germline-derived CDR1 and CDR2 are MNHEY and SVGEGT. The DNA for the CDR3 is TGTGCCAGCACTTACCGGGCGGCCGGCGTGGCGACAAATGAGCAGTTCTTC. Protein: CASTYRAAGVATNEQFF.